This T cell receptor beta chain was retrieved from a study of T cell repertoires in cytomegalovirus infection. This CDR3 contains 14 residues. Germline trimming cut 4 bases from V and 4 bases from J; bases unmatched to any gene: 3. Per the germline V gene, CDR1 is WSHSY and CDR2 is SAAADI. TCRdb re-called the reads through MiXCR, storing one row per CDR3 protein. Of tens of thousands of distinct CDR3 sequences listed, 33% are singletons. With regard to this clonotype: The antigen remains unidentified.

The sample was PBMCs, sequenced either directly or after in vitro stimulation (not recorded which). This TCR came from a human donor in good health (CMV status not recorded). Some clones in this sample may be carry-over from other donors' samples. The chain has TRBV10-2 and TRBJ2-7, with TRBD2 matching over 11 bases. The CDR3 DNA reads as TGCGCCAGCAGTGTTAGCGGGAGGGTATACGAGCAGTACTTC. Amino acid sequence: CASSVSGRVYEQYF.